Listed below are T cell receptor beta chains from one sample, sequenced in a study of blood T cell repertoires in COVID-19. Clones were read by immunoSEQ multiplex PCR, and TCRdb kept only the in-frame ones, dropping some. The profile shows 140,000 to 150,000 clones, 87% of them singletons. The sequencing input was PBMCs or T cells enriched from blood (not recorded which). These TCRs come from a man in his 60s who had recovered from COVID-19. CDR3s include the opening cysteine and the closing phenylalanine or tryptophan. The D gene is left open where the match is weak. The listing skips clone size in some rows; elsewhere it reads once, few, many or a size class.

j_call d_call clone_size v_call cdr3_nt cdr3_aa
TRBJ2-7 - - TRBV19 TGTGCCAGTAGTACCCGTCGGACAGTGAAGAACGAGCAGTACTTC CASSTRRTVKNEQYF
TRBJ2-7 - - TRBV12-3/TRBV12-4 TGTGCCAGCAGTAGGACTACCCCCTACGAGCAGTACTTC CASSRTTPYEQYF
TRBJ1-3 - once TRBV18 TGTGCCAGCTCACCCACAGGGCTTGGAAACACCATATATTTT CASSPTGLGNTIYF
TRBJ1-2 - - TRBV6-1 TGTGCCAGCAGTGAAGGGGGAGATGCTTTCTATGGCTACACCTTC CASSEGGDAFYGYTF
TRBJ2-3 TRBD2 - TRBV2 TGTGCCAGCAGTGAAAAATTAGGGGCGGGGGGCATCACAGATACGCAGTATTTT CASSEKLGAGGITDTQYF
TRBJ1-5 TRBD1 - TRBV19 TGTGCCAGTAGAAGAGACAGGGCCAGCGGGCCCCAGCATTTT CASRRDRASGPQHF
TRBJ1-5 - - TRBV7-8 TGTGCCAGCAGCCCCCAGGTGGGCAGGGAAAACCAGCCCCAGCATTTT CASSPQVGRENQPQHF
TRBJ1-5 - - TRBV6-4 TGTGCCAGCAGGACCAGCGACGGCAATCAGCCCCAGCATTTT CASRTSDGNQPQHF
TRBJ1-1 TRBD1 - TRBV11-2 TGTGCCAGCAGCAAAAGACAGGGCACGGGTTCTGAAGCTTTCTTT CASSKRQGTGSEAFF
TRBJ1-1 - - TRBV5-5 TGTGCCAGCAGCCGACACGGGAACACTGAAGCTTTCTTT CASSRHGNTEAFF
TRBJ1-2 TRBD1 few TRBV3-1/TRBV3-2 TGTGCCAGCATCAAAAGCTCAGCCGGGACAGGGCTTAGCGGCTACACCTTC CASIKSSAGTGLSGYTF
TRBJ1-5 - - TRBV28 TGTGCCAGCAGTTTAATAGGGGGAGGGCAGCCCCAGCATTTT CASSLIGGGQPQHF
TRBJ2-5 - - TRBV5-8 TGTGCCAGCAGCTTGGGGCACCGCCAAGAGACCCAGTACTTC CASSLGHRQETQYF
TRBJ1-2 - - TRBV5-1 TGCGCCAGCAGCTTCGGGTGGGTCCTGGGCTATGGCTACACCTTC CASSFGWVLGYGYTF
TRBJ2-7 - - TRBV5-7 TGTGCCAGCAGCTTGGAGGCTAGCGAAGGCTCCTACGAGCAGTACTTC CASSLEASEGSYEQYF
TRBJ2-2 TRBD2 - TRBV5-5 TGTGCCAGCATCGAAGCACTAGCGGGGGTTGCCGGGGAGCTGTTTTTT CASIEALAGVAGELFF
TRBJ1-5 - - TRBV5-1 TGCGCCAGTCAAGCCGACAGTAATCAGCCCCAGCATTTT CASQADSNQPQHF
TRBJ2-7 TRBD2 - TRBV3-1/TRBV3-2 TGTGCCAGCAGCCTGGGGACTAGCGGCCACGAGCAGTACTTC CASSLGTSGHEQYF
TRBJ2-3 TRBD2 - TRBV10-2 TGCGCCAGCCGTAGCGGGAGGGCCGGTCCAGATACGCAGTATTTT CASRSGRAGPDTQYF
TRBJ1-1 TRBD1 - TRBV6-4 TGTGCCAGCAGTGATTGGTCGGGACAGGGCTCTACTTTCTTT CASSDWSGQGSTFF
TRBJ2-3 - - TRBV9 TGTGCCAGCAGCGTAGAGCCCGGACTACCCACGCAGTATTTT CASSVEPGLPTQYF
TRBJ2-7 TRBD2 - TRBV9 TGTGCCAGCAGCGCCACTAGCGGGCACGAGCAGTACTTC CASSATSGHEQYF
TRBJ1-1 - few TRBV6-5 TGTGCCAGCAATCAGGGTGTGGGGACTGAAGCTTTCTTT CASNQGVGTEAFF
TRBJ1-5 - - TRBV5-1 TGCGCCAGCAGCTTGGCAGGGGACGGATATCAGCCCCAGCATTTT CASSLAGDGYQPQHF
TRBJ2-3 TRBD2 - TRBV28 TGTGCCAGCAGTTTTTCTTTCGGGGGGGGGATTCACACAGATACGCAGTATTTT CASSFSFGGGIHTDTQYF
TRBJ1-3 - - TRBV6-1 TGTGCCAGCAGTGAATTACTAAACACCATATATTTT CASSELLNTIYF
TRBJ1-5 TRBD1 - TRBV2 TGTGCCAGCCTGGGGATAGGTGACAGGGCTGATCAGCCCCAGCATTTT CASLGIGDRADQPQHF
TRBJ2-1 TRBD2 - TRBV2 TGTGCCAGCAGATATACTAGCGGGGGGAACGAGCAGTTCTTC CASRYTSGGNEQFF
TRBJ2-7 TRBD1 once TRBV19 TGTGCCAGTACCCCGGAAGGGACAGTGTTTGTCGAGCAGTACTTC CASTPEGTVFVEQYF
TRBJ1-5 - - TRBV18 TGTGCCAGCTCACCGGGGAGGGACGGGGGAAACAATCAGCCCCAGCATTTT CASSPGRDGGNNQPQHF
TRBJ2-7 - - TRBV2 TGTGCCAGCAGTCCCATTCGCGTCGGGGCCTACGAGCAGTACTTC CASSPIRVGAYEQYF
TRBJ2-3 TRBD2 - TRBV27 TGTGCCAGCAGTTTAGGGGCGGGAGGAAACACAGATACGCAGTATTTT CASSLGAGGNTDTQYF
TRBJ2-2 - - TRBV10-2 TGCGCCAGCAGTGAGTCGACGGGGTTCGGGGAGCTGTTTTTT CASSESTGFGELFF
TRBJ2-7 - - TRBV27 TGTGCCAGCAGTTCCACCGGGACAACCTACGAGCAGTACTTC CASSSTGTTYEQYF
TRBJ1-1 TRBD1 - TRBV29-1 TGCAGCGTGGAGGACAGGCCCGCCACTGAAGCTTTCTTT CSVEDRPATEAFF
TRBJ1-6 - - TRBV7-6 TGTGCCAGCAGCTTAGTCTCGTCCTATAATTCACCCCTCCACTTT CASSLVSSYNSPLHF
TRBJ2-1 - - TRBV5-1 TGCGCCAGCAGCTTGCCGGGGGTGGAGCAGTTCTTC CASSLPGVEQFF
TRBJ2-1 - - TRBV28 TGTGCCAGCAGCGGAGCCGGTACTTCTAACAATGAGCAGTTCTTC CASSGAGTSNNEQFF
TRBJ2-7 - few TRBV15 TGTGCCACCAGCAGAGGTGGGAGCGAGCAGTACTTC CATSRGGSEQYF
TRBJ1-6 TRBD1 - TRBV3-1/TRBV3-2 TGTGCCAGCAGGGAGGACAGGGGGTATTCACCCCTCCACTTT CASREDRGYSPLHF
TRBJ2-1 TRBD2 - TRBV9 TGTGCCAGCAGCGTTTCGACACGGGAGGGGCCTTACAATGAGCAGTTCTTC CASSVSTREGPYNEQFF
TRBJ1-6 TRBD1 - TRBV6-2/TRBV6-3 TGTGCCAGCAGTTACCTGGACAGGGCTGGCCTCCACTTT CASSYLDRAGLHF
TRBJ2-1 - - TRBV30 TGTGCCTGGAGTCGGTTATGGGCAGGTCCCAATGAGCAGTTCTTC CAWSRLWAGPNEQFF
TRBJ2-1 TRBD2 - TRBV7-8 TGTGCCAGCAGCTTACGGAGCGGGGGGGCGCATAATGAGCAGTTCTTC CASSLRSGGAHNEQFF
TRBJ1-6 - once TRBV18 TGTGCCAGCTCCTCACGGCGGGCGAGCTCCTATAATTCACCCCTCCACTTT CASSSRRASSYNSPLHF
TRBJ2-2 - - TRBV6-5 TGTGCCAGCAGTTCCCCGGGGACCGGGGAGCTGTTTTTT CASSSPGTGELFF
TRBJ1-1 - once TRBV4-1 TGCGCCAGCAGCCAAGAAGACGGTAGAGGTAGAGGTGAAGCTTTCTTT CASSQEDGRGRGEAFF
TRBJ2-5 TRBD1 - TRBV29-1 TGCAGCGTTGCCCCGGGACAGAGCTCGGGGACCCAGTACTTC CSVAPGQSSGTQYF
TRBJ1-1 - once TRBV14 TGTGCCAGCAGCCAAGTGGGGGGGCGAATCTCGGACACTGAAGCTTTCTTT CASSQVGGRISDTEAFF
TRBJ1-1 - - TRBV2 TGTGCCAGCAGCTATGACACTGAAGCTTTCTTT CASSYDTEAFF
TRBJ2-7 - - TRBV12-3/TRBV12-4 TGTGCCAGCAGTGTCGGGTCTTACTACGAGCAGTACTTC CASSVGSYYEQYF
TRBJ1-4 - - TRBV3-1/TRBV3-2 TGTGCCAGCAGCCAAGAAGGGGTACAGGTCCGCGAAAAACTGTTTTTT CASSQEGVQVREKLFF
TRBJ1-5 TRBD1 - TRBV18 TGTGCCAGCTCACGCCAGGGGGCTCAACAGCCCCAGCATTTT CASSRQGAQQPQHF
TRBJ2-1 TRBD2 - TRBV11-2 TGTGCCAGCAGCGTATCGGGGGGGCTGGGTGAGCAGTTCTTC CASSVSGGLGEQFF